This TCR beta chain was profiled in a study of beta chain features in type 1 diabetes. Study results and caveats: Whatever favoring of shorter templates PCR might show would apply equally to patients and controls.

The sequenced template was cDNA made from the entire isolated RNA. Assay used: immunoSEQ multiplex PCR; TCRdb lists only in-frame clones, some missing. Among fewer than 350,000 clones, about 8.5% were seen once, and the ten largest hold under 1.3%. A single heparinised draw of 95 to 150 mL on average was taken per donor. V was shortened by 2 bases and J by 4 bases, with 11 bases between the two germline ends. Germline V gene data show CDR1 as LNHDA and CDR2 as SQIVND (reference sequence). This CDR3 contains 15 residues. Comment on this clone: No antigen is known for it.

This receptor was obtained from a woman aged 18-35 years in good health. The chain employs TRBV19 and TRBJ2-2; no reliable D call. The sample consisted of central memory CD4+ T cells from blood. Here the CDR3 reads CASSIRVYSTGELFF. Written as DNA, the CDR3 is TGTGCCAGTAGTATACGGGTATATTCCACCGGGGAGCTGTTTTTT.